The sequence of this T cell receptor (beta chain) was determined in a study of T-cell memory formation after mild COVID-19. Study-level background: The TCR clusters were mostly specific to one donor. Overall study findings and caveats: Contracting CD8+ clones were enriched in EMRA, CD4+ mainly in CM and EM. Unconfirmed was the SARS-CoV-2 specificity of second-wave clones that peaked on day 37.

V was shortened by 2 bases and J by 5 bases, with 9 bases between the two germline ends. CDR3 length: 13 amino acids. CDR1 is MNHEY and CDR2 is SMNVEV in the germline V gene (reference sequence). TCRdb analysed the 5' RACE reads with MiXCR anew, one entry per CDR3 protein. The sample yields 270,000 or so distinct CDR3 sequences, around 17% seen once. This clonotype was found a few times. Its matching antigen is unknown. This chain uses TRBV27 with TRBJ2-5, with D unclear. What was sequenced was PBMCs or a T cell subset sorted from them (not recorded which). The sequence was collected from a man between 18 and 29 years old who had mild COVID-19 (a few samples of this study predate the infection). Cell type and time point are not known. CDR3 protein: CASSLRTMETQYF. The CDR3 DNA reads as TGTGCCAGCAGTTTACGGACCATGGAGACCCAGTACTTC.